These 27 T cell receptor beta chains were sequenced from one sample in a study of tumor and adjacent non-tumor tissue in lung cancer. TCRbeta libraries were built with three rounds of nested PCR, modified from ARM-PCR. One entry per CDR3 protein results from TCRdb running MiXCR on the multiplex PCR reads. The sample lists 52,000 or so distinct CDR3 sequences, about 79% occurring once. RNA was extracted from bulk tissue without any cell sorting. The normal lung tissue was taken more than 3 cm from the tumor edge. The sample was distant non-tumor lung tissue. The source is a woman between 55 and 75 years old with non-small cell lung cancer.

Of note for this clonotype: Mismatch with germline at one junction end may stem from a read error. V is TRBV6-6 and J is TRBJ2-7; TRBD1 matches at 9 bases. The CDR3 consists of 15 residues. Germline values: CDR1 MNHNY, CDR2 SVGAGI (reference sequence). The DNA of the CDR3 is TGCGCCAGTAGTGGCCAGACAGGGGGAGACTACGAGCAGTACTTC. Translated: CASSGQTGGDYEQYF.

For this clonotype: At one boundary the junction diverges from the germline segment, which might be a read error. Here the CDR3 DNA reads TGTGCCTGCAGCTCAACTCGAGTAGATGAGCAGTTCTTC. Residues: CACSSTRVDEQFF. The chain couples TRBV11-2 to TRBJ2-1; D call uncertain. The CDR3 spans 13 residues. Germline CDR1 reads SGHAT; CDR2 reads FQNNGV.

The chain joins TRBV7-3 to TRBJ2-3; D unresolved. In germline, CDR1 is SGHTA, CDR2 FQGTGA. V was cut by 3 bases and J by 4 bases, with 11 bases left in between. There are 14 residues in the CDR3. CDR3 DNA sequence: TGTGCCAGCAGCTTGAAGGCGAGCGCAGATACGCAGTATTTT. Translating gives CASSLKASADTQYF.

Comment on this clonotype: The conserved phenylalanine or tryptophan normally closing the CDR3 is absent here, so this likely arose from a read error. This rearrangement joins TRBV6-6 to TRBJ2-3; 15 bases are shared with TRBD2. The germline V gene has CDR1 MNHNY and CDR2 SVGAGI (reference sequence). The CDR3 length is 17 residues. CDR3 protein: CAIATGLAGGLADMQYL. DNA for the CDR3: TGTGCCATCGCCACCGGACTAGCGGGAGGGTTGGCAGATATGCAGTATCTT.

For this clonotype: A read error may produce the germline difference seen at one junction end. The chain links TRBV5-1 to TRBJ2-3, with D unclear. The CDR3 totals 15 residues. The germline gives CDR1 SGHRS, CDR2 YFSETQ. The CDR3: CTSSLTGADTDTQYF. In DNA, the CDR3 is TGCACCAGCAGCTTGACGGGTGCGGACACAGATACGCAGTATTTT.

For this clonotype: A junction end diverges from the germline sequence, so it may reflect a read error. The chain recombines TRBV29-1 with TRBJ2-2; D possibly corresponds to TRBD2 (5 bases). The CDR3 runs 14 residues. In germline, CDR1 is SQVTM, CDR2 ANQGSEA. In DNA, the CDR3 is TGCGGCGTTGGGAGACTGACGAACACCGGGGAGCTGTTTTTT. Protein sequence: CGVGRLTNTGELFF.

This clonotype was seen many times. The V and J genes are TRBV24-1 and TRBJ2-6, with 9 bases fitting TRBD2. The J segment lost 2 bases and the V segment lost 2 bases, leaving 3 bases of the junction unmatched. From germline, CDR1 is KGHDR and CDR2 SFDVKD. CDR3 length: 17 residues. The DNA of the CDR3 is TGTGCCACCAGTGATTCTAGCGGGATAGCTGGGGCCAACGTCCTGACTTTC. Its protein product is CATSDSSGIAGANVLTF.

This clonotype was counted once. The junction differs from germline at one of its ends, possibly a read error. The gene calls are TRBV6-5 and TRBJ1-5; no clear D gene. CDR3 length equals 16 residues. CDR1 and CDR2 from the germline V gene are MNHEY and SVGAGI. CDR3 bases: TGTGCCAGTACACGCCAGTGGGATAGCTTCAATCAGTCCCAGCATTTC. It encodes CASTRQWDSFNQSQHF.

On this clonotype itself: The junction shows a germline mismatch at one end, possibly a read error. This chain uses TRBV6-5 with TRBJ2-7; 9 nucleotides align to TRBD1. The CDR3 consists of 15 residues. The germline V gene encodes CDR1 MNHEY and CDR2 SVGAGI. CDR3 residues: CASSDAGTGTYEKYF. CDR3 nucleotide sequence: TGTGCCAGCAGTGACGCCGGGACAGGGACTTACGAGAAGTACTTC.

The sample holds a few counts of this clonotype. A junction end diverges from the germline sequence, so it may reflect a read error. CDR3 region: CASNLGARASQETQYF. CDR3 coding DNA: TGTGCCAGCAACTTGGGTGCAAGGGCCTCCCAAGAGACCCAGTACTTC. The chain carries TRBV5-4 and TRBJ2-5; D unresolved. Germline V CDR1 and CDR2: SGHNT, YYREEE (reference sequence). The CDR3 has 16 amino acids.

There are many counts of this clonotype. The J gene is TRBJ2-5, the V gene TRBV7-9, with D unresolved. The CDR3 is 11 amino acids. The germline CDR1 and CDR2 sequences are SEHNR and FQNEAQ (reference sequence). Trimming took 4 bases from V and 3 from J, leaving 3 bases between them. CDR3 DNA: TGTGCCAGCAGCTATAAAGAGACCCAGTACTTC. It codes for CASSYKETQYF.

A word on this clonotype: An end of the junction differs from the germline gene, which may be a read error. This sequence joins TRBV6-1 and TRBJ2-3, with D hard to call. The CDR3 loop spans 15 amino acids. CDR1 and CDR2 (germline): MNHNS, SASEGT. The CDR3 sequence: CASAFLQGNTETQYF. CDR3 in DNA: TGTGCCAGCGCCTTTTTGCAAGGAAACACAGAAACGCAGTATTTT.

About this clonotype: The junction and the germline gene differ at one end; a read error may be behind it. V usage is TRBV6-1 and J usage is TRBJ1-1; weak D call: TRBD1 (5 bases). The CDR3 spans 14 residues. Germline CDR1 reads MNHNS; CDR2 reads SASEGT. CDR3 loop: CANRYDSPNIEAFF. Here the CDR3 DNA reads TGTGCCAACAGATACGACAGCCCGAACATTGAAGCTTTCTTT.

For this clonotype: Relative to the germline gene, one junction end is altered; a read error may explain this. The J gene is TRBJ1-5, the V gene TRBV29-1, with D uncertain. The CDR3 totals 14 residues. CDR1 is SQVTM, CDR2 ANQGSEA, per germline. The CDR3 nucleotides are TGCAGCGTGAGTACGGATATGACCAATCAGCCCCAACATTTT. This gives the protein CSVSTDMTNQPQHF.

CDR3 nucleotide sequence: TGTGCCAGCAGCTCGGGACTAGCGGGGGGAGATACGCAGTATTTT. It encodes CASSSGLAGGDTQYF. This rearrangement joins TRBV7-2 to TRBJ2-3; 15 nucleotides agree with TRBD2. The germline CDR1 and CDR2 sequences are SGHTA and FQGNSA. Unmatched junction bases numbered 1, after V lost 4 bases and J lost 5 bases. There are 15 residues in the CDR3. The full variable domain, its missing parts supplied by reference TRBV7-2 and TRBJ2-3, is GAGVSQSPSNKVTEKGKDVELRCDPISGHTALYWYRQSLGQGLEFLIYFQGNSAPDKSGLPSDRFSAERTGGSVSTLTIQRTQQEDSAVYLCASSSGLAGGDTQYFGPGTRLTVL.

As regards this clonotype: The CDR3 does not close with the conserved phenylalanine or tryptophan, likely indicating a read error. The V gene is TRBV20-1, the J gene TRBJ2-6, with 7 nucleotides matching TRBD1. CDR3 length: 13 residues. Germline loops: CDR1 DFQATT, CDR2 SNEGSKA (reference sequence). V was pared by 0 bases and J by 9 bases, with 2 bases of the junction left unmatched. This chain's CDR3 is CSARDRGFNVLTL. The CDR3, as DNA: TGCAGTGCTAGAGACAGGGGGTTCAACGTCCTGACTTTG.

The sample holds many counts of this clonotype. As DNA, the CDR3 is TGTGCCATCAGTGATGTCTCAGCTAACTATGGCTACACCTTC. As protein: CAISDVSANYGYTF. The J gene is TRBJ1-2, the V gene TRBV10-3; no clear D. The V and J ends lost 3 bases and 0 bases respectively, with 8 bases between them. The CDR3 spans 14 residues. The germline V gene has CDR1 ENHRY and CDR2 SYGVKD.

A word on this clonotype: The junction departs from germline at one end; a sequencing error may be responsible. J is TRBJ1-1 and V is TRBV5-5, with D possibly TRBD1 on 5 matching bases. The CDR3 contains 13 residues. Germline V gives CDR1 SGHKS, CDR2 YYEKEE (reference sequence). This chain's CDR3 is CASSQTENTEALF. The CDR3 DNA reads as TGTGCCAGCAGCCAGACAGAAAACACTGAAGCTCTCTTT.

The count of this clonotype is one. Lacking the conserved final phenylalanine or tryptophan, this CDR3 likely reflects a read error. The CDR3 sequence is CIAARQGVRTEAFL. Written as DNA, the CDR3 is TGCATCGCCGCACGTCAGGGGGTGAGGACTGAAGCTTTCTTA. V usage is TRBV29-1 and J usage is TRBJ1-1; 7 nucleotides line up with TRBD1. Germline lookup yields CDR1 SQVTM and CDR2 ANQGSEA. This CDR3 is 14 amino acids long.

The count of this clonotype is one. The chain employs TRBV14 and TRBJ2-7; D remains unclear. The germline V gene encodes CDR1 SGHDN and CDR2 FVKESK. Trimming left V 10 bases short and J 6 bases short, with 13 bases between. The CDR3 is made up of 11 amino acids. This CDR3 is CATLDRREQYF. In nucleotides, the CDR3 is TGTGCCACCCTAGATCGCCGCGAGCAGTACTTC. Full variable domain (missing parts from reference TRBV14 and TRBJ2-7): EAGVTQFPSHSVIEKGQTVTLRCDPISGHDNLYWYRRVMGKEIKFLLHFVKESKQDESGMPNNRFLAERTGGTYSTLKVQPAELEDSGVYFCATLDRREQYFGPGTRLTVT.

Details on this clonotype: An end of the junction does not agree with germline; a read error may underlie this. This chain joins TRBV20-1 and TRBJ2-7, with 7 bases identical to TRBD1. The CDR3 length is 14 residues. Germline-derived CDR1 and CDR2 are DFQATT and SNEGSKA (reference sequence). As DNA, the CDR3 is TGCAGTGCCCAAGGTAGGGGGCGTACCTACGAACAGTACTTC. This sequence encodes CSAQGRGRTYEQYF.

A few counts support this clonotype. The CDR3 does not end in the conserved phenylalanine or tryptophan, so this is likely a read error. The chain couples TRBV6-1 to TRBJ2-7; 10 bases are a match to TRBD1. This CDR3 region has 15 residues. Germline lookup yields CDR1 MNHNS and CDR2 SASEGT. Here the CDR3 reads CTSSGPTGGKYEQYL. The CDR3 DNA reads TGTACCAGCAGTGGTCCGACAGGGGGCAAGTACGAGCAGTACCTC.

As regards this clonotype: The junction does not match germline at one end; this may be a read error. The rearrangement links TRBV4-3 to TRBJ1-1, with D possibly TRBD1 on 6 matching bases. The CDR3 has 15 residues. Germline V gene lookup returns CDR1 LGHNA and CDR2 YSLEER. The CDR3 here is CASSEIGGRGTEAFF. Here the CDR3 DNA reads TGTGCCAGCAGCGAAATAGGGGGGCGTGGGACCGAAGCTTTCTTT.

This clonotype was seen many times. The chain links TRBV12-3 or TRBV12-4 to TRBJ2-2, with 8 bases lining up with TRBD2. This CDR3 is built from 15 residues. Trimming cost V 3 bases and J 6 bases; bases outside gene matches: 6. The CDR3 DNA reads TGTGCCAGCAGTTTGGCCAGCGGGGGTTCCGGGGAGCTGTTTTTT. Translated: CASSLASGGSGELFF.

For this clonotype: At one end, the junction sequence differs from germline, possibly due to a read error. This sequence joins TRBV20-1 and TRBJ2-7; perhaps TRBD2 as D (6 bases). This CDR3 has 14 amino acids. Germline V CDR1 and CDR2: DFQATT, SNEGSKA (reference sequence). The CDR3 DNA is TGCAGTGCTAGAGCCGGGGGTAACTCCTACGGGCAGAACTTC. Residues: CSARAGGNSYGQNF.

This clonotype was picked up many times. The CDR3 here is CASSYRQFNSPLHF. CDR3 nucleotide sequence: TGTGCCAGCAGTTACCGACAGTTCAATTCACCCCTCCACTTT. The rearrangement uses TRBV6-5 and TRBJ1-6, with D perhaps matching TRBD1 (5 bases). This CDR3 has 14 residues. Between the trimmed V and J ends, which lost 2 bases and 7 bases, there was a span of 9 bases. Germline-derived CDR1 and CDR2 are MNHEY and SVGAGI.

This clonotype was observed a few times. The J gene is TRBJ1-1, the V gene TRBV4-1; TRBD1 matches 10 bases. The ends lost 1 base at V and 1 base at J; junction bases unmatched: 24. This CDR3 region has 23 residues. Germline CDR1 is MGHRA and CDR2 is YSYEKL. Here the CDR3 reads CASSQAGGEWGQGLLRGNTEAFF. CDR3 nucleotides: TGCGCCAGCAGCCAAGCTGGGGGGGAATGGGGACAGGGGCTTCTCAGGGGGAACACTGAAGCTTTCTTT.